Listed here are 32 T cell receptor beta chains from one sample, sequenced in a study of T cells in Graves' hyperthyroidism and ophthalmopathy. What was amplified from RNA transcripts were TCR beta CDR3 regions. First-round RT-PCR with HTBI primers amplified the TCR CDR3 region. Each CDR3 protein is one row after TCRdb ran MiXCR on the multiplex PCR reads. The sample shows about 350,000 distinct CDR3 sequences, around 14% of them seen only once. The sequenced material came from blood. All receptors derive from a woman in her 30s with Graves' hyperthyroidism.

This clonotype was observed at least ten times. V and J are TRBV24-1 and TRBJ2-3; no definite D call. The CDR3 is 14 residues long. The V gene lost 2 bases and the J gene lost 3 bases, with 8 bases spanning the gap. Looked up from germline, CDR1 is KGHDR and CDR2 is SFDVKD. CDR3 bases: TGTGCCACCAGTGATTGGCAGATTACAGATACGCAGTATTTT. Translated: CATSDWQITDTQYF.

As to this clonotype: A much larger clone lies one base from this, so it may be a read error. The chain has TRBV2 and TRBJ2-7; no clear D gene. The V end was cut by 8 bases, the J end by 2 bases, with 16 bases between. Germline CDR1 is SNHLY and CDR2 is FYNNEI. This CDR3 spans 14 amino acids. Here the CDR3 DNA reads TGTGCCAGCGCTCGCCGACACGGTACCTACGAGCAGTACTTC. Encoded protein: CASARRHGTYEQYF.

The DNA of the CDR3 is TGTGCCAGCAGGTTGAGTCGGGAGCAGTTCTTC. This codes for CASRLSREQFF. The V gene is TRBV28, the J gene TRBJ2-1; unclear D gene. The CDR3 covers 11 residues. V was cut by 6 bases and J by 10 bases, with 10 bases left in between. CDR1 and CDR2 (germline): MDHEN, SYDVKM.

In its sample, this clonotype was seen a few times. This chain links TRBV11-2 with TRBJ2-3, with TRBD2 as a possible D gene (6 bases). The CDR3 contains 12 residues. V lost 5 bases to trimming and J lost 11 bases, with 14 bases between them. CDR1 and CDR2 from the germline V gene are SGHAT and FQNNGV. DNA of the CDR3: TGTGCCAGCAGCCTCGGGGGTCACTTGCAGTATTTT. Its translation: CASSLGGHLQYF.

Points on this clonotype: With a much larger clone just one base away, this may be a read error. This chain links TRBV6-1 with TRBJ1-3, with unresolved D. The CDR3 loop spans 15 amino acids. V lost 4 bases to trimming and J lost 0 bases, with 10 bases between them. Looked up from germline, CDR1 is MNHNS and CDR2 is SASEGT. The CDR3 coding sequence is TGTGCCAGCAGTGGGGCCTTTATCTCTGGAAACACCATATATTTT. Encoded protein: CASSGAFISGNTIYF.

This clonotype occurred many times. The J gene is TRBJ1-5, the V gene TRBV28, with TRBD1 matching over 9 bases. V lost 1 base to trimming and J lost 6 bases; unmatched junction nucleotides: 7. CDR1 MDHEN and CDR2 SYDVKM come from the germline V gene. The CDR3 contains 16 residues. The CDR3 region is CASSLYPGQGFQPQHF. The CDR3 DNA is TGTGCCAGCAGTTTATATCCGGGACAGGGATTTCAGCCCCAGCATTTT.

Concerning this clonotype itself: A read error may account for a junction end that differs from germline. The chain has TRBV2 and TRBJ2-5, with 11 bases that match TRBD2. Germline CDR1 and CDR2: SNHLY and FYNNEI. The CDR3 loop spans 15 amino acids. The CDR3 sequence is CASREVAGGQETQYF. CDR3 bases: TGTGCCAGCAGGGAAGTAGCGGGAGGGCAAGAGACCCAGTACTTC.

This clonotype was recorded a few times. J is TRBJ2-1 and V is TRBV19; no clear D. The V gene's germline CDR1 is LNHDA and CDR2 SQIVND (reference sequence). CDR3 length equals 14 residues. Trimming pared 5 bases from V and 5 bases from J, leaving 13 bases between. CDR3 loop: CASSLSGYHNEQFF. CDR3 bases: TGTGCCAGTAGTCTCTCAGGCTACCACAATGAGCAGTTCTTC. The entire variable domain, with the rest obtained from reference TRBV19 and TRBJ2-1, is as follows: DGGITQSPKYLFRKEGQNVTLSCEQNLNHDAMYWYRQDPGQGLRLIYYSQIVNDFQKGDIAEGYSVSREKKESFPLTVTSAQKNPTAFYLCASSLSGYHNEQFFGPGTRLTVL.

This clonotype was observed a few times. The chain combines TRBV29-1 with TRBJ2-3; 9 positions agree with TRBD1. CDR1 is SQVTM and CDR2 is ANQGSEA in the germline V gene. The V and J ends lost 7 bases and 4 bases, in that order; junction bases with no gene match: 6. This CDR3 is built from 13 residues. CDR3 sequence (DNA): TGCAGCGGTCCGGGACAGGGCTCAGATACGCAGTATTTT. It yields the protein CSGPGQGSDTQYF.

This clonotype was found many times. V usage is TRBV28 and J usage is TRBJ2-5; 7 positions agree with TRBD1. The germline V gene encodes CDR1 MDHEN and CDR2 SYDVKM. J lost 5 bases, V lost 6 bases, and 12 bases had no gene match. The CDR3 runs 15 residues. Here the CDR3 DNA reads TGTGCCAGCAGCCCAGGACAGGCAAGCTTGGAGACCCAGTACTTC. Amino acids: CASSPGQASLETQYF.

In the case of this clonotype: The junction departs from germline at one end; a sequencing error may be responsible. V usage is TRBV7-9 and J usage is TRBJ2-2, with 12 positions matching TRBD2. CDR1 and CDR2 from the germline V gene are SEHNR and FQNEAQ (reference sequence). This CDR3 has 16 residues. CDR3 bases: TGTGCCAACAGCTTGTCGACTAGCGGGAGTTTCGGGGAGCTGTTTTTT. Protein sequence: CANSLSTSGSFGELFF.

This clonotype was seen repeatedly, ten times or more. V and J are TRBV20-1 and TRBJ2-7; 11 bases align to TRBD2. This CDR3 contains 15 residues. The ends lost 6 bases at V and 5 bases at J; junction bases unmatched: 12. Germline loops: CDR1 DFQATT, CDR2 SNEGSKA (reference sequence). The CDR3 sequence is CSAWDPGLAVNEQYF. CDR3 bases: TGCAGTGCCTGGGACCCGGGACTAGCGGTAAACGAGCAGTACTTC.

This clonotype came up many times. The V call is TRBV12-3 or TRBV12-4, the J call TRBJ1-1, with 8 bases that match TRBD1. The CDR3 extends over 14 amino acids. Unmatched junction bases numbered 8, after V lost 6 bases and J lost 5 bases. The CDR3 nucleotides are TGTGCCAGCAGCCTCCAAGGACAGGGAACTGAAGCTTTCTTT. This codes for CASSLQGQGTEAFF.

At least ten counts were recorded for this clonotype. The V gene is TRBV28, the J gene TRBJ2-7; 12 bases are shared with TRBD2. Germline V gene sequence: CDR1 MDHEN, CDR2 SYDVKM. V gave up 5 bases and J gave up 3 bases; unmatched junction bases: 5. The CDR3 runs 15 residues. The chain's CDR3 is CASSATSGRHYEQYF. For the CDR3, the DNA is TGTGCCAGCAGTGCAACTAGCGGGAGGCACTACGAGCAGTACTTC.

This clonotype was recorded at least ten times. This chain connects TRBV28 to TRBJ2-7, with TRBD2 matching over 8 bases. The germline CDR1 and CDR2 sequences are MDHEN and SYDVKM. V shed 10 bases, J shed 5 bases, and the junction held 10 bases outside the gene matches. The CDR3 runs to 13 residues. The CDR3 DNA reads TGTGCCATCGCTCCGGGACTAGAGGACGAGCAGTACTTC. As protein: CAIAPGLEDEQYF. The variable domain in full, completed from reference TRBV28 and TRBJ2-7, reads DVKVTQSSRYLVKRTGEKVFLECVQDMDHENMFWYRQDPGLGLRLIYFSYDVKMKEKGDIPEGYSVSREKKERFSLILESASTNQTSMYLCAIAPGLEDEQYFGPGTRLTVT.

V gene TRBV7-2 combines with J gene TRBJ2-5; no clear D. The V gene lost 2 bases and the J gene lost 1 base, with 8 bases spanning the gap. The CDR3 contains 14 residues. Germline V gives CDR1 SGHTA, CDR2 FQGNSA. In DNA, the CDR3 is TGTGCCAGCAGCTTAAACGCCCTCCAAGAGACCCAGTACTTC. This sequence encodes CASSLNALQETQYF.

This clonotype was recorded a few times. The CDR3 bases are TGCAGTGCTAGTATCGGGACAGGGCTCAATGAGCAGTTCTTC. This codes for CSASIGTGLNEQFF. The chain couples TRBV20-1 to TRBJ2-1; 9 bases are a match to TRBD1. This CDR3 has 14 amino acids. Trimming at V came to 3 bases and at J to 6 bases, leaving 6 bases not matched to a gene. CDR1 is DFQATT and CDR2 is SNEGSKA in the germline V gene (reference sequence).

Ten or more counts support this clonotype. The rearrangement uses TRBV29-1 and TRBJ1-2, with 7 bases lining up with TRBD1. The CDR3 has 15 residues. Germline lookup yields CDR1 SQVTM and CDR2 ANQGSEA. Unmatched junction bases numbered 14, after V lost 6 bases and J lost 4 bases. The CDR3 reads CSVTPQGGGTYGYTF. The CDR3 DNA follows: TGCAGCGTGACCCCTCAGGGGGGGGGCACCTATGGCTACACCTTC.

This clonotype was observed a handful of times. The chain recombines TRBV19 with TRBJ1-5, with 9 bases that match TRBD1. V lost 1 base to trimming and J lost 5 bases; unmatched junction nucleotides: 3. Germline V CDR1 and CDR2: LNHDA, SQIVND (reference sequence). This CDR3 is 15 amino acids long. CDR3 nucleotides: TGTGCCAGTAGTATAGCTCGGACAGGGGATCAGCCCCAGCATTTT. Encoded protein: CASSIARTGDQPQHF. Complete variable domain (other parts from reference TRBV19 and TRBJ1-5): DGGITQSPKYLFRKEGQNVTLSCEQNLNHDAMYWYRQDPGQGLRLIYYSQIVNDFQKGDIAEGYSVSREKKESFPLTVTSAQKNPTAFYLCASSIARTGDQPQHFGDGTRLSIL.

The chain employs TRBV20-1 and TRBJ2-7; the match to TRBD2 covers 7 bases. V lost 6 bases, J lost 0 bases, and 8 bases stayed unmatched. CDR1 is DFQATT and CDR2 is SNEGSKA in the germline V gene (reference sequence). CDR3 size: 14 residues. The CDR3 loop is CSAPGGRFSYEQYF. The DNA of the CDR3 is TGCAGTGCACCGGGGGGACGCTTCTCCTACGAGCAGTACTTC.

This clonotype was seen at least ten times. The chain joins TRBV29-1 to TRBJ2-3, with D possibly TRBD2 on 6 matching bases. Germline lookup yields CDR1 SQVTM and CDR2 ANQGSEA. This CDR3 region has 12 residues. V was shortened by 6 bases and J by 4 bases, with 11 bases between the two germline ends. The CDR3: CSVRPGADTQYF. Written as DNA, the CDR3 is TGCAGCGTGAGACCGGGGGCAGATACGCAGTATTTT.

J is TRBJ2-3 and V is TRBV7-2; 9 positions match TRBD2. The J segment lost 5 bases and the V segment lost 4 bases, leaving 7 bases of the junction unmatched. Looked up from germline, CDR1 is SGHTA and CDR2 is FQGNSA. The CDR3 length is 15 residues. This CDR3 is CASSSTAGGGDTQYF. CDR3 in DNA: TGTGCCAGCAGCTCAACAGCGGGAGGTGGAGATACGCAGTATTTT.

A few counts support this clonotype. The V and J genes are TRBV5-1 and TRBJ1-1, with D unresolved. CDR3 length: 15 amino acids. Germline V gives CDR1 SGHRS, CDR2 YFSETQ. V was cut by 3 bases and J by 6 bases, with 18 bases left in between. This chain's CDR3 is CASSSLGLGVPEAFF. The CDR3 nucleotides read TGCGCCAGCAGCTCCCTCGGGCTCGGGGTTCCTGAAGCTTTCTTT.

This clonotype was seen at least ten times. The chain links TRBV10-3 to TRBJ2-5; D perhaps matches TRBD1 (6 bases). The length of the CDR3 is 14 residues. Germline V CDR1 and CDR2: ENHRY, SYGVKD. Trimming pared 3 bases from V and 2 bases from J, leaving 10 bases between. The CDR3 DNA reads as TGTGCCATCAGTGATGGGGGCCGACAAGAGACCCAGTACTTC. Translated: CAISDGGRQETQYF.

V gene TRBV4-1 combines with J gene TRBJ2-2, with no clear D. Trimming removed 8 bases at V and 0 bases at J, with 16 bases between. The length of the CDR3 is 16 residues. Germline values: CDR1 MGHRA, CDR2 YSYEKL. The CDR3 region is CASGPYLLANTGELFF. In DNA, the CDR3 is TGCGCCAGCGGGCCCTATCTTCTCGCGAACACCGGGGAGCTGTTTTTT.

A few counts support this clonotype. V usage is TRBV6-5 and J usage is TRBJ2-1; tentative D call: TRBD2 (6 bases). V lost 4 bases, J lost 9 bases, and 13 bases lay in between. The CDR3 consists of 13 residues. Germline V gene lookup returns CDR1 MNHEY and CDR2 SVGAGI. In nucleotides, the CDR3 is TGTGCCAGCAGTTCCAGTAGCGGAATTGAGCAGTTCTTC. Translated, it gives CASSSSSGIEQFF.

This clonotype was observed many times. This chain links TRBV6-1 with TRBJ2-7, with 8 positions matching TRBD1. Trimming cost V 0 bases and J 3 bases; bases outside gene matches: 7. Per the germline V gene, CDR1 is MNHNS and CDR2 is SASEGT. This CDR3 comprises 16 residues. The CDR3: CASSEALTGTGYEQYF. Here the CDR3 DNA reads TGTGCCAGCAGTGAAGCCCTGACCGGGACAGGCTACGAGCAGTACTTC.

The chain joins TRBV7-6 to TRBJ1-4; D is unclear. Germline assignment: CDR1 SGHVS and CDR2 FNYEAQ. V was cut by 4 bases and J by 5 bases, with 14 bases left in between. CDR3 length equals 15 residues. The CDR3 is CASSSDRHANEKLFF. CDR3 nucleotides: TGTGCCAGCAGCTCAGACCGTCACGCCAATGAAAAACTGTTTTTT.

This clonotype was seen many times. The gene calls are TRBV6-2 or TRBV6-3 and TRBJ2-1; TRBD2 agrees at 7 bases. CDR3 length: 13 residues. Trimming removed 9 bases from V and 7 bases from J; junction bases left unmatched: 9. CDR1 MNHEY and CDR2 SVGEGT come from the germline V gene. CDR3 sequence reads: CASKRTSSNEQFF. The CDR3 region has the DNA TGTGCCAGTAAACGGACTAGTAGTAATGAGCAGTTCTTC.

This clonotype came up a few times. The chain couples TRBV7-2 to TRBJ2-2; possibly TRBD1 or TRBD2 for D (5 bases each). CDR1 is SGHTA, CDR2 FQGNSA, per germline. Trimming removed 1 base from V and 4 bases from J, with 10 bases in between. The CDR3 is made up of 15 amino acids. CDR3 residues: CASSLDQGRTGELFF. For the CDR3, the DNA is TGTGCCAGCAGCTTAGATCAGGGACGCACCGGGGAGCTGTTTTTT.

This clonotype has a count of ten or more. The chain recombines TRBV28 with TRBJ1-2; D unresolved. In germline, CDR1 is MDHEN, CDR2 SYDVKM. The CDR3 covers 11 residues. V was cut by 7 bases and J by 3 bases, with 6 bases left in between. CDR3 amino acids: CASKGDYGYTF. CDR3 in DNA: TGTGCCAGCAAAGGAGACTATGGCTACACCTTC.

The J gene is TRBJ1-6, the V gene TRBV20-1, with D tentatively TRBD1 (6 bases). This CDR3 is 19 amino acids long. V was shortened by 3 bases and J by 8 bases, with 29 bases between the two germline ends. Germline assignment: CDR1 DFQATT and CDR2 SNEGSKA (reference sequence). The CDR3 region has the DNA TGCAGTGCTAGCATTGCTGGCCAGGGGAGTTGGAATGCCGATTCACCCCTCCACTTT. Translating it yields CSASIAGQGSWNADSPLHF.